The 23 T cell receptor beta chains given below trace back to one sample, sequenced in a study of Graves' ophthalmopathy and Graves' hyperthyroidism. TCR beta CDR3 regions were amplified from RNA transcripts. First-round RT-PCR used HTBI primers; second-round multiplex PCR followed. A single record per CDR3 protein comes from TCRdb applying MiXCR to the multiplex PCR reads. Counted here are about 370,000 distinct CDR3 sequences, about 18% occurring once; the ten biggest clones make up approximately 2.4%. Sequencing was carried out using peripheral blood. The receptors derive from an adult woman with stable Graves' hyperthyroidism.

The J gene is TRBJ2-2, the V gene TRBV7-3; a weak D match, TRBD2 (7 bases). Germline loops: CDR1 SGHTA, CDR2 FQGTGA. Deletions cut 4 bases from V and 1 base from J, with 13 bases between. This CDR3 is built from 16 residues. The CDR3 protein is CASSSPGGQNTGELFF. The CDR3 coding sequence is TGTGCCAGCAGCTCCCCCGGGGGGCAGAACACCGGGGAGCTGTTTTTT.

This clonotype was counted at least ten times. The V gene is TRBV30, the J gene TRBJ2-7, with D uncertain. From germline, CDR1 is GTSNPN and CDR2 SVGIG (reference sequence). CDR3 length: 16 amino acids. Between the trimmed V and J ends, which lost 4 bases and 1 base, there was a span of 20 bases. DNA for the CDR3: TGTGCCTGGAAACCCCCGTTACAAAAAAAGTCCTACGAGCAGTACTTC. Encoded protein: CAWKPPLQKKSYEQYF.

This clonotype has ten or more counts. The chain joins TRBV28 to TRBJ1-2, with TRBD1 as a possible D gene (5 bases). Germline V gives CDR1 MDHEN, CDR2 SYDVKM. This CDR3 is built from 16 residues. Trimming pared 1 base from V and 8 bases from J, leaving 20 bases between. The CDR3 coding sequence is TGTGCCAGCAGTTTATCCGGGACTGTGCATTGGGGAGGCTACACCTTC. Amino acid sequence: CASSLSGTVHWGGYTF.

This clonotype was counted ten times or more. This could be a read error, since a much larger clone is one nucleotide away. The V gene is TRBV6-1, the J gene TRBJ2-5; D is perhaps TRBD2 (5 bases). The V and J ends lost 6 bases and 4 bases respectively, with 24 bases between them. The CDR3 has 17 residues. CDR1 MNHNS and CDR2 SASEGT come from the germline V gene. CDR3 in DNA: TGTGCCAGCAGCCCCCCCGGCGGAATGGCGGGTAGAGAGACCCAGTACTTC. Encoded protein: CASSPPGGMAGRETQYF.

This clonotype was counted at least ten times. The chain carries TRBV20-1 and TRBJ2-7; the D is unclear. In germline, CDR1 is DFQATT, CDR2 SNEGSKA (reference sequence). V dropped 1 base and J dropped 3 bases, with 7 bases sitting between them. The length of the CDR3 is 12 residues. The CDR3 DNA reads TGCAGTGCTAGAGGTGAAGGCTACGAGCAGTACTTC. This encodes CSARGEGYEQYF.

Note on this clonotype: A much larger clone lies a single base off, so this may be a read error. CDR3 sequence reads: CASGNTGVAKNIKYF. The CDR3 bases are TGTGCTAGTGGAAACACAGGGGTAGCCAAAAACATTAAGTACTTC. This rearrangement joins TRBV12-5 to TRBJ2-4; TRBD1 aligns across 7 bases. The CDR3 spans 15 residues. Germline CDR1 reads LGHNT; CDR2 reads FRNRAP.

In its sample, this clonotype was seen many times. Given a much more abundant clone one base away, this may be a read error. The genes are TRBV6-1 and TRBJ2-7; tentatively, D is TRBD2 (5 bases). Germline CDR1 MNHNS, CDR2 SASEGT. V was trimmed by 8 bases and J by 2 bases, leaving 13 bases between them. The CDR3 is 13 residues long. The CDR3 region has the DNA TGTGCCAGCGCCCCGGACGGGACCTACGAGCAGTACTTC. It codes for CASAPDGTYEQYF.

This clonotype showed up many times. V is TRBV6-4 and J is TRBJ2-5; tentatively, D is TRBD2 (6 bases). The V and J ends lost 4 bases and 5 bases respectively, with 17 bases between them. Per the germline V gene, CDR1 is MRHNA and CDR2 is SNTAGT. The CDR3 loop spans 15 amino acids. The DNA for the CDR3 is TGTGCCAGCAGTGCTTGGGCGGGACCCGGGGAGACCCAGTACTTC. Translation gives CASSAWAGPGETQYF.

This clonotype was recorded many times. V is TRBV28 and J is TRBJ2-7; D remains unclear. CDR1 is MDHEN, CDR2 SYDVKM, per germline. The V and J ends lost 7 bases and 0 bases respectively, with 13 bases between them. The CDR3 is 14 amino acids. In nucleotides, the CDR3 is TGTGCCAGCACTTCTTTTAGAAGCTCCTACGAGCAGTACTTC. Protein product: CASTSFRSSYEQYF.

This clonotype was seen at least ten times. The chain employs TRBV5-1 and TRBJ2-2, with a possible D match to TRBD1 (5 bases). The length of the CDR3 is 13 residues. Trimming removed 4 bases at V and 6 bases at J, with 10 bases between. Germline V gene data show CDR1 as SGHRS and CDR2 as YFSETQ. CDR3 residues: CASSPVGAGELFF. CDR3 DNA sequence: TGCGCCAGCAGCCCCGTAGGGGCCGGGGAGCTGTTTTTT.

CDR3 coding DNA: TGCGCCAGCAGCCAAGGTCAGGGTGGTGGTTACGAGCAGTACTTC. Translating it yields CASSQGQGGGYEQYF. The rearrangement joins TRBV4-3 to TRBJ2-7, with D tentatively TRBD1 (5 bases). Germline lookup yields CDR1 LGHNA and CDR2 YSLEER. The CDR3 has 15 amino acids. V lost 1 base, J lost 4 bases, and 14 bases lay in between.

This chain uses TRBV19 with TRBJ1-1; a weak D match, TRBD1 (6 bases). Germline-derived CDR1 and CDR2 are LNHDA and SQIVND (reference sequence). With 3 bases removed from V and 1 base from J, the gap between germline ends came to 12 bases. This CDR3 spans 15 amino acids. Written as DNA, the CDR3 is TGTGCCAGTAGTATTAGGGGGGCGCGGAACACTGAAGCTTTCTTT. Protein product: CASSIRGARNTEAFF.

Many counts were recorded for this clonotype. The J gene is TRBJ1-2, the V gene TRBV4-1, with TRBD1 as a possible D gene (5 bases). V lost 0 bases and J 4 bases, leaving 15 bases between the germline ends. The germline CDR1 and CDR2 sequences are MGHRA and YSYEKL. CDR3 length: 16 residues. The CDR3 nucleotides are TGCGCCAGCAGCCAAGAGCCTCAGGGTTCGTTCTATGGCTACACCTTC. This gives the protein CASSQEPQGSFYGYTF.

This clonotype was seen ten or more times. The CDR3 region is CASSPQALNTEAFF. The DNA for the CDR3 is TGTGCCAGCAGTCCCCAGGCCCTGAACACTGAAGCTTTCTTT. This rearrangement joins TRBV6-2 or TRBV6-3 to TRBJ1-1; the D is unclear. V was cut by 5 bases and J by 0 bases, with 10 bases left in between. The germline gives CDR1 MNHEY, CDR2 SVGEGT. The CDR3 is 14 amino acids.

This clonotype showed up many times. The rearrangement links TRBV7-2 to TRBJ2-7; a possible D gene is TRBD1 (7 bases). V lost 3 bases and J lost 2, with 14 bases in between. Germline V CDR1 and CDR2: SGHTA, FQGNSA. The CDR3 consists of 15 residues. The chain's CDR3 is CASSLRRDRTYEQYF. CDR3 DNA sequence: TGTGCCAGCAGCTTGAGGCGGGACAGAACCTACGAGCAGTACTTC.

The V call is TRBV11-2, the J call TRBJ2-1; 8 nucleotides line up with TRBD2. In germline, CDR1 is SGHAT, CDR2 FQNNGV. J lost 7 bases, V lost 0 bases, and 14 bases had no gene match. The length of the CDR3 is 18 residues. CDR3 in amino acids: CASSLDGLAGLSGNEQFF. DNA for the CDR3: TGTGCCAGCAGCTTAGATGGGCTAGCGGGTTTAAGTGGGAATGAGCAGTTCTTC.

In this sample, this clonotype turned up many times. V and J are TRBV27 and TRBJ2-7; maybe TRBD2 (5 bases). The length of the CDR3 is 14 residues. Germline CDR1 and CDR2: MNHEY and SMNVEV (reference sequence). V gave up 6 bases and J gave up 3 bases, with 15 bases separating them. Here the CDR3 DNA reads TGTGCCAGCAGAACTTCCGGGATCTTCTACGAGCAGTACTTC. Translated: CASRTSGIFYEQYF.

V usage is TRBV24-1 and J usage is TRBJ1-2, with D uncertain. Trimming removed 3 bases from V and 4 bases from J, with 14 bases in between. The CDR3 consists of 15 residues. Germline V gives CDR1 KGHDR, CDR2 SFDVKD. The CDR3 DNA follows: TGTGCCACCAGTGATCTCGGGCCCAAGGGCTATGGCTACACCTTC. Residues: CATSDLGPKGYGYTF.

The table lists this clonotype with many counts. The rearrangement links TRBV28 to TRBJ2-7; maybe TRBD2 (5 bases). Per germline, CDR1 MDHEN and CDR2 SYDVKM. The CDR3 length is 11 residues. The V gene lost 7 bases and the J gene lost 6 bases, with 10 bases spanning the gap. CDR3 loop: CASTSSSEQYF. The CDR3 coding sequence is TGTGCCAGCACGTCTAGCTCCGAGCAGTACTTC.

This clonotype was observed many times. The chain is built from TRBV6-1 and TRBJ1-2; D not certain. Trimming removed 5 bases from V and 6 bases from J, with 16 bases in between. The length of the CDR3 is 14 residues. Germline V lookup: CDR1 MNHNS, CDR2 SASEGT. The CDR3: CASSPPGNRHGYTF. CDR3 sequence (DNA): TGTGCCAGCAGTCCCCCCGGGAATCGGCATGGCTACACCTTC.

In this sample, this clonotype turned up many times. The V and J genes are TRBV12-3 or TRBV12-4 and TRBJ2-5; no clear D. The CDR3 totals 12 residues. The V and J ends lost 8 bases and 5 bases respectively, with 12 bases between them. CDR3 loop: CASRARLETQYF. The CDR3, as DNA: TGTGCCAGCCGAGCGAGGTTGGAGACCCAGTACTTC.

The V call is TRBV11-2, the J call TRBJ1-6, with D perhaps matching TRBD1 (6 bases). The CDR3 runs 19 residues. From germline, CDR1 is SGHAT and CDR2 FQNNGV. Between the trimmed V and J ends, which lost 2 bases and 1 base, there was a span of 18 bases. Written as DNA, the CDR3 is TGTGCCAGCAGCTTAAGTCCAACAGGGCCCGAGTCCTATAATTCACCCCTCCACTTT. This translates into CASSLSPTGPESYNSPLHF.

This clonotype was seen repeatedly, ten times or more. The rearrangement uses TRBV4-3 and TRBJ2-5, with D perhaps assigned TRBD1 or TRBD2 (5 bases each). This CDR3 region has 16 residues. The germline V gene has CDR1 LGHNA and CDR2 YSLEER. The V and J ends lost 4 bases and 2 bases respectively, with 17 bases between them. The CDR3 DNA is TGCGCCAGCAGCCGAGGGGCCCCGCTAGAACAAGAGACCCAGTACTTC. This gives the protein CASSRGAPLEQETQYF.